The next 28 T cell receptor beta chains were all read from a single sample in a study of graft-versus-host responses after intestinal transplantation. TCRdb's copy holds only in-frame clones and misses some; the assay was immunoSEQ multiplex PCR. The sample yields about 30,000 clones, 90% to 95% seen once. Source: PBMCs, taken around 63 days after intestinal transplant. These receptors originate from a human patient who received an intestinal transplant, so some T cells may come from the graft donor.

The rearrangement links TRBV6-5 to TRBJ2-7; D is possibly TRBD2 (5 bases). CDR1 is MNHEY, CDR2 SVGAGI, per germline. The length of the CDR3 is 14 residues. Trimming removed 2 bases from V and 3 bases from J, with 11 bases in between. This CDR3 reads CASSYVNEGYEQYF. DNA of the CDR3: TGTGCCAGCAGTTACGTAAATGAGGGCTACGAGCAGTACTTC.

The J gene is TRBJ1-1, the V gene TRBV6-5; 9 nucleotides agree with TRBD1. This CDR3 is 13 amino acids long. The V gene's germline CDR1 is MNHEY and CDR2 SVGAGI. V lost 5 bases and J lost 6; bases outside the gene matches: 4. The CDR3 loop reads CASSGRQGAEAFF. The CDR3 coding sequence is TGTGCCAGCAGTGGGCGACAGGGGGCTGAAGCTTTCTTT.

The chain is built from TRBV10-1 and TRBJ1-5; D possibly corresponds to TRBD1 (5 bases). With 4 bases removed from V and 7 bases from J, the gap between germline ends came to 11 bases. The CDR3 spans 13 residues. Germline-derived CDR1 and CDR2 are WNHNN and SYGVQD (reference sequence). The CDR3 region is CASSVGGGQPQHF. The CDR3 nucleotides read TGCGCCAGCAGTGTGGGGGGTGGCCAGCCCCAGCATTTT.

CDR3 nucleotides: TGTGCCAGCAGCTTAAGCAGGAACTATGGCTACACCTTC. Its protein product is CASSLSRNYGYTF. The chain joins TRBV7-8 to TRBJ1-2, with unresolved D. Trimming removed 2 bases from V and 2 bases from J, with 6 bases in between. Per the germline V gene, CDR1 is SGHVS and CDR2 is FQNEAQ. The CDR3 sequence is 13 residues long.

V and J are TRBV27 and TRBJ2-2, with TRBD2 as a possible D gene (5 bases). The CDR3 consists of 14 residues. Trimming shortened V by 2 bases and J by 1 base, and 5 bases separated the two germline ends. Germline CDR1 reads MNHEY; CDR2 reads SMNVEV (reference sequence). CDR3 coding DNA: TGTGCCAGCAGTTTAGCGGGGAACACCGGGGAGCTGTTTTTT. Its translation: CASSLAGNTGELFF.

The CDR3 loop reads CASSDFGTAYDEQFF. CDR3 sequence (DNA): TGCGCCAGCAGTGACTTCGGGACCGCATACGATGAGCAGTTCTTC. The rearrangement uses TRBV5-1 and TRBJ2-1; D tentatively reads TRBD1 or TRBD2 (5 bases each). V lost 5 bases to trimming and J lost 8 bases, with 20 bases between them. Germline V gene lookup returns CDR1 SGHRS and CDR2 YFSETQ. This CDR3 region has 15 residues.

The chain links TRBV4-1 to TRBJ2-1, with no clear D. CDR3 length equals 15 residues. Germline V gives CDR1 MGHRA, CDR2 YSYEKL. V was clipped by 0 bases and J by 7 bases, with 13 bases between them. In DNA form, the CDR3 reads TGCGCCAGCAGCCAAGATTCACCTCTCTTGAATGAGCAGTTCTTC. This encodes CASSQDSPLLNEQFF.

V is TRBV9 and J is TRBJ2-6; 11 nucleotides line up with TRBD2. This CDR3 region has 18 residues. The ends lost 0 bases at V and 4 bases at J; junction bases unmatched: 6. Germline V gene sequence: CDR1 SGDLS, CDR2 YYNGEE. CDR3 in amino acids: CASSVASGGSLGANVLTF. The CDR3 DNA reads TGTGCCAGCAGCGTAGCTAGCGGGGGGAGTCTAGGGGCCAACGTCCTGACTTTC.

The rearrangement uses TRBV5-1 and TRBJ2-5, with D possibly TRBD2 on 6 matching bases. The J call could be wrong; TRBJ2-7 is a better fit for the DNA end. Germline V gives CDR1 SGHRS, CDR2 YFSETQ. This CDR3 is 16 amino acids long. CDR3 region: CASSYRGLPGPYEQYF. In nucleotides, the CDR3 is TGCGCCAGCAGCTACCGGGGACTCCCTGGCCCCTACGAGCAGTACTTC.

This chain connects TRBV5-1 to TRBJ2-7; a possible D gene is TRBD1 (6 bases). Germline CDR1 reads SGHRS; CDR2 reads YFSETQ. Trimming stripped 5 bases from V and 0 bases from J, with 9 bases between. The CDR3 spans 13 residues. Here the CDR3 DNA reads TGCGCCAGCAGACGAGGGGGCTCCTACGAGCAGTACTTC. Encoded protein: CASRRGGSYEQYF.

This chain joins TRBV6-4 and TRBJ2-6; D unresolved. Germline CDR1 reads MRHNA; CDR2 reads SNTAGT. V lost 2 bases and J lost 2, with 4 bases in between. CDR3 length: 14 residues. The CDR3 protein is CASSDRAGANVLTF. As DNA, the CDR3 is TGTGCCAGCAGTGACAGGGCTGGGGCCAACGTCCTGACTTTC.

The genes are TRBV5-5 and TRBJ2-7; D is undetermined. The CDR3 loop spans 13 amino acids. The V and J ends lost 3 bases and 2 bases respectively, with 9 bases between them. Germline CDR1 reads SGHKS; CDR2 reads YYEKEE (reference sequence). CDR3 DNA: TGTGCCAGCAGCTCGGGTAAAACCTACGAGCAGTACTTC. Its protein is CASSSGKTYEQYF.

This chain's CDR3 is CASSKRVRYGYNEQFF. For the CDR3, the DNA is TGTGCCAGCAGCAAGCGGGTTAGGTATGGCTACAATGAGCAGTTCTTC. V and J are TRBV21-1 and TRBJ2-1; the table calls TRBD2, which could not be checked here. TRBV21-1 corresponds to a pseudogene. The CDR3 has 16 amino acids.

The rearrangement uses TRBV6-5 and TRBJ1-3; D is undetermined. The CDR3 consists of 15 residues. Germline V gene sequence: CDR1 MNHEY, CDR2 SVGAGI. Trimming took 5 bases from V and 0 from J, leaving 11 bases between them. The CDR3 region is CASSRRLHSGNTIYF. In DNA, the CDR3 is TGTGCCAGCAGTCGTAGACTCCACTCTGGAAACACCATATATTTT.

The V and J genes are TRBV7-6 and TRBJ2-2, with TRBD2 matching over 11 bases. The CDR3 extends over 19 amino acids. Germline loops: CDR1 SGHVS, CDR2 FNYEAQ. Trimming removed 0 bases from V and 4 bases from J; junction bases left unmatched: 10. The CDR3 nucleotides read TGTGCCAGCAGCTTAGCGCGGCTAGCGGGAGGACGGTCCACCGGGGAGCTGTTTTTT. Protein sequence: CASSLARLAGGRSTGELFF.

V and J are TRBV6-4 and TRBJ2-6; 7 positions agree with TRBD1. Losses at the gene ends were 6 bases for V and 0 bases for J; bases not matched to a gene: 2. This CDR3 is built from 15 residues. Germline CDR1 MRHNA, CDR2 SNTAGT. The chain's CDR3 is CASSRDSSGANVLTF. The CDR3 bases are TGTGCCAGCAGCAGGGACAGCTCTGGGGCCAACGTCCTGACTTTC.

This sequence joins TRBV5-3 and TRBJ2-5; D might be TRBD1 or TRBD2, each matching 5 bases. TRBV5-3 is flagged as an ORF with uncertain function. The V end was cut by 4 bases, the J end by 4 bases, with 17 bases between. The CDR3 loop spans 15 amino acids. The CDR3 sequence is CARSGGPQLGETQYF. Here the CDR3 DNA reads TGTGCCAGAAGCGGGGGACCGCAGCTGGGAGAGACCCAGTACTTC.

This chain links TRBV12-5 with TRBJ2-1, with TRBD1 identical over 7 bases. In germline, CDR1 is LGHNT, CDR2 FRNRAP. This CDR3 is 16 amino acids long. Trimming cost V 6 bases and J 4 bases; bases outside gene matches: 12. The CDR3 DNA follows: TGTGCTAGTGGCCAAAGAACGTGGGACAGTTACAATGAGCAGTTCTTC. It specifies CASGQRTWDSYNEQFF.

This clone was seen a handful of times. This rearrangement joins TRBV19 to TRBJ1-3, with a weak D call TRBD1 (5 bases). V was trimmed by 3 bases and J by 1 base, leaving 7 bases between them. CDR1 is LNHDA, CDR2 SQIVND, per germline (reference sequence). CDR3 length equals 14 residues. CDR3 loop: CASSISGSGNTIYF. The CDR3 nucleotides read TGTGCCAGTAGTATTTCAGGGTCTGGAAACACCATATATTTT.

The genes are TRBV6-1 and TRBJ2-7; D unclear. Germline CDR1 MNHNS, CDR2 SASEGT. V shed 1 base and J shed 3 bases, with 7 bases lying between them. The CDR3 extends over 13 amino acids. CDR3 amino acids: CASSEGASYEQYF. The CDR3, as DNA: TGTGCCAGCAGTGAAGGGGCCAGCTACGAGCAGTACTTC.

V and J are TRBV7-8 and TRBJ2-1; D remains ambiguous. V was cut by 3 bases and J by 6 bases, with 12 bases left in between. Germline V lookup: CDR1 SGHVS, CDR2 FQNEAQ. The CDR3 length is 14 residues. The CDR3 bases are TGTGCCAGCAGCTTCGGAACACTATTCAATGAGCAGTTCTTC. It codes for CASSFGTLFNEQFF.

The CDR3 DNA reads as TGTGCCAGCAGCTTCAGAGGGTCCGAGCAGTACTTC. Translation: CASSFRGSEQYF. The genes are TRBV5-4 and TRBJ2-7; D may be TRBD2 (5 bases). The CDR3 is 12 residues long. V lost 2 bases and J 6 bases, leaving 9 bases between the germline ends. Germline V gives CDR1 SGHNT, CDR2 YYREEE (reference sequence).

CDR3 DNA sequence: TGTGCCAGCAGCTTAGGTCAGGGCTGGGAGACCCAGTACTTC. Translating gives CASSLGQGWETQYF. J is TRBJ2-5 and V is TRBV11-2, with D perhaps TRBD1 (5 bases). The CDR3 has 14 residues. The V gene lost 1 base and the J gene lost 5 bases, with 11 bases spanning the gap. The V gene's germline CDR1 is SGHAT and CDR2 FQNNGV.

The chain carries TRBV4-3 and TRBJ1-2; D uncertain. V shed 0 bases and J shed 1 base, with 6 bases lying between them. CDR3 size: 14 residues. Germline CDR1 reads LGHNA; CDR2 reads YSLEER. The CDR3 loop reads CASSQEPNNYGYTF. The CDR3 DNA reads as TGCGCCAGCAGCCAAGAACCCAATAACTATGGCTACACCTTC.

The genes are TRBV13 and TRBJ2-2, with 8 positions matching TRBD2. Looked up from germline, CDR1 is PRHDT and CDR2 is FYEKMQ (reference sequence). The CDR3 totals 17 residues. The junction had 13 bases not matched to a gene; V was cut back by 7 bases and J by 3 bases. The CDR3 DNA reads as TGTGCCAGCATCCTGGCCGCGGCGGGAGGTTACACCGGGGAGCTGTTTTTT. It encodes CASILAAAGGYTGELFF.

V gene TRBV7-9 combines with J gene TRBJ2-3; 8 bases are shared with TRBD2. The J segment lost 0 bases and the V segment lost 1 base, leaving 3 bases of the junction unmatched. The CDR3 length is 16 residues. The germline V gene has CDR1 SEHNR and CDR2 FQNEAQ (reference sequence). The CDR3 DNA reads as TGTGCCAGCAGCTTAGTTACTAGCGGAAGCACAGATACGCAGTATTTT. This translates into CASSLVTSGSTDTQYF. Using reference TRBV7-9 and TRBJ2-3 for the parts outside the CDR3, the full variable domain is DTGVSQNPRHKITKRGQNVTFRCDPISEHNRLYWYRQTLGQGPEFLTYFQNEAQLEKSRLLSDRFSAERPKGSFSTLEIQRTEQGDSAMYLCASSLVTSGSTDTQYFGPGTRLTVL.

The rearrangement uses TRBV4-3 and TRBJ1-6, with D tentatively TRBD1 (6 bases). The CDR3 runs 17 residues. Deletions cut 2 bases from V and 8 bases from J, with 19 bases between. Germline V gives CDR1 LGHNA, CDR2 YSLEER. CDR3: CASSQKRAGDWDSPLHF. The CDR3 DNA follows: TGCGCCAGCAGCCAAAAGAGGGCAGGGGATTGGGATTCACCCCTCCACTTT.

The gene calls are TRBV29-1 and TRBJ2-1; the D gene is possibly TRBD2 (7 bases). CDR1 SQVTM and CDR2 ANQGSEA come from the germline V gene. Trimming pared 5 bases from V and 7 bases from J, leaving 36 bases between. The CDR3 is 20 residues long. DNA for the CDR3: TGCAGCGTTCTAATCCGGGGGGCCACAGGCGGTGGCCGTTTTTGGAATGAGCAGTTCTTC. Protein: CSVLIRGATGGGRFWNEQFF.